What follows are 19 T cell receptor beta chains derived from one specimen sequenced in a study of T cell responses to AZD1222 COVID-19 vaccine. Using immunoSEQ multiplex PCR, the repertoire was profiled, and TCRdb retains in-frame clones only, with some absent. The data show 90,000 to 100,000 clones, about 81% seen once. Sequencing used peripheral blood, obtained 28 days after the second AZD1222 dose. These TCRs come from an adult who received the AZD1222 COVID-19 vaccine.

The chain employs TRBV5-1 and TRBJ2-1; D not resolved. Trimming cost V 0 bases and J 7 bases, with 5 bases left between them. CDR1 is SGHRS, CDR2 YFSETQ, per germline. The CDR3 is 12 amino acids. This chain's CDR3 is CASSLGVNEQFF. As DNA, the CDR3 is TGCGCCAGCAGCTTGGGAGTAAATGAGCAGTTCTTC.

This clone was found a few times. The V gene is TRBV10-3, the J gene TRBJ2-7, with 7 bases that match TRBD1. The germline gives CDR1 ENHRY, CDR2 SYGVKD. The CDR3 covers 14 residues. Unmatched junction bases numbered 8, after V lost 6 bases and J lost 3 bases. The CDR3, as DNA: TGTGCCATCAGGGGGGACAGTGCTAACTACGAGCAGTACTTC. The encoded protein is CAIRGDSANYEQYF.

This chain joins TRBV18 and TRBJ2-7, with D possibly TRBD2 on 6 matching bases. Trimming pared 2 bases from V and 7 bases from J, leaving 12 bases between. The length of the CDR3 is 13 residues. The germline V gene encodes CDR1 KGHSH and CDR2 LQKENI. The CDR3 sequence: CASSPMGGVEQYF. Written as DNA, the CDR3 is TGTGCCAGCTCACCAATGGGGGGAGTGGAGCAGTACTTC.

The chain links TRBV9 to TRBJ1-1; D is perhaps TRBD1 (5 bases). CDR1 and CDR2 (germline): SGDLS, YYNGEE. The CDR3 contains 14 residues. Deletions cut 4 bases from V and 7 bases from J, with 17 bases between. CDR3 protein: CASSPQTELYEAFF. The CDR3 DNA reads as TGTGCCAGCAGCCCCCAGACAGAACTGTATGAAGCTTTCTTT.

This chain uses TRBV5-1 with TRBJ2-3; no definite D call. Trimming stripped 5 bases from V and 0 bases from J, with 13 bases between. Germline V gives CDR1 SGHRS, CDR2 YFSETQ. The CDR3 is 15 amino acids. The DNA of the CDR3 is TGCGCCAGCAGACCGGACGGTTCTAGCACAGATACGCAGTATTTT. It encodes CASRPDGSSTDTQYF. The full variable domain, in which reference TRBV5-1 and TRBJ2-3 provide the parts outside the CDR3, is KAGVTQTPRYLIKTRGQQVTLSCSPISGHRSVSWYQQTPGQGLQFLFEYFSETQRNKGNFPGRFSGRQFSNSRSEMNVSTLELGDSALYLCASRPDGSSTDTQYFGPGTRLTVL.

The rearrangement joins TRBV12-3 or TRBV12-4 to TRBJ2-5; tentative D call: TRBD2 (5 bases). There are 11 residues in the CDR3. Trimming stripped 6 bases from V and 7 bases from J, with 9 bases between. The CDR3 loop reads CASRGSGTQYF. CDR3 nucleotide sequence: TGTGCCAGCAGAGGAAGCGGGACCCAGTACTTC.

The CDR3 coding sequence is TGCACCAGCAGCCATTCCCGCCGCCGGAGCGGGGGGTTCACCGGGGAGCTGTTTTTT. Translated, it gives CTSSHSRRRSGGFTGELFF. The rearrangement links TRBV1 to TRBJ2-2; TRBD2, the D gene given by the table, was not confirmed from the DNA. TRBV1 is recorded as a pseudogene. The CDR3 length is 19 residues.

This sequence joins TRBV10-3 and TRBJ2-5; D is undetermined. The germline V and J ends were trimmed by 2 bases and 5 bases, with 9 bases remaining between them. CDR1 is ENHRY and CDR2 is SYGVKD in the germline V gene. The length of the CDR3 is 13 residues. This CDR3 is CAISEQGWETQYF. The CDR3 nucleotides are TGTGCCATCAGTGAGCAAGGGTGGGAGACCCAGTACTTC.

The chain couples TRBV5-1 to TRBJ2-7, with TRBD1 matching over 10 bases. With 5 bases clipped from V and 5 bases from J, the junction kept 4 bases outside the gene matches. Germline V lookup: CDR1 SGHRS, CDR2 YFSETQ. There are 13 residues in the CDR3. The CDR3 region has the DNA TGCGCCAGCAGGGGGACAGGGGCCAACGAGCAGTACTTC. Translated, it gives CASRGTGANEQYF.

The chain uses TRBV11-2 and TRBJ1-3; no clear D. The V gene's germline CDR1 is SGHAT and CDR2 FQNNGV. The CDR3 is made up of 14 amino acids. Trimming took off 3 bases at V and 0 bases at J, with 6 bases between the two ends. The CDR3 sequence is CASSLGNSGNTIYF. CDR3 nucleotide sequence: TGTGCCAGCAGCTTGGGTAACTCTGGAAACACCATATATTTT.

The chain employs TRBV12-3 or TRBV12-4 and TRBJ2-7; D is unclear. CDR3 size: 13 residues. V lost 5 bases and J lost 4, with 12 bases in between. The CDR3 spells CASSPPFRYEQYF. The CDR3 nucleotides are TGTGCCAGCAGTCCTCCTTTTAGATACGAGCAGTACTTC.

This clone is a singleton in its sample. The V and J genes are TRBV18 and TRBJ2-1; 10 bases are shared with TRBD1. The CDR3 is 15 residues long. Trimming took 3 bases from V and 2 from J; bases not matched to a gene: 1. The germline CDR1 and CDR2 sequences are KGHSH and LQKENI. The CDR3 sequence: CASSPGTGAYNEQFF. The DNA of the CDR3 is TGTGCCAGCTCACCCGGGACAGGGGCCTACAATGAGCAGTTCTTC.

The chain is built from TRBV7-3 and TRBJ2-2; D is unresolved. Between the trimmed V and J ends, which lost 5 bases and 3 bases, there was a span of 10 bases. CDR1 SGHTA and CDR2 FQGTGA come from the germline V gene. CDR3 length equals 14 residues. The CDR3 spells CASSPQPDTGELFF. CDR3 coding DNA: TGTGCCAGCAGCCCACAACCCGACACCGGGGAGCTGTTTTTT. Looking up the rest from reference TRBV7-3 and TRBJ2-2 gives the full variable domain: GAGVSQTPSNKVTEKGKYVELRCDPISGHTALYWYRQSLGQGPEFLIYFQGTGAADDSGLPNDRFFAVRPEGSVSTLKIQRTERGDSAVYLCASSPQPDTGELFFGEGSRLTVL.

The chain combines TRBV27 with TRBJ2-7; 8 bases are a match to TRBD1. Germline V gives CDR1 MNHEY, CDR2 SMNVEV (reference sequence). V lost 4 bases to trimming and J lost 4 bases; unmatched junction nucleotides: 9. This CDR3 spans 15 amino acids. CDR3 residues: CASSSSRGRLYEQYF. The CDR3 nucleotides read TGTGCCAGCAGTTCCTCCAGGGGGCGCTTATACGAGCAGTACTTC.

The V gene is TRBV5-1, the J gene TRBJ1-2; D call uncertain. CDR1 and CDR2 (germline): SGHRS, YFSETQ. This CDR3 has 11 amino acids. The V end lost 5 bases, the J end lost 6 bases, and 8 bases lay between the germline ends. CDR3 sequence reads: CASRQRDGYTF. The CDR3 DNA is TGCGCCAGCAGGCAGAGGGATGGCTACACCTTC.

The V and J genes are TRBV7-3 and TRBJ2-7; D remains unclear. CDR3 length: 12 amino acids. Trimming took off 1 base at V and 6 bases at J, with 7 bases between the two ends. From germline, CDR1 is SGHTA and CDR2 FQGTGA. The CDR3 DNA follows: TGTGCCAGCAGCTTAATCCGGAGCGAGCAGTACTTC. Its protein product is CASSLIRSEQYF. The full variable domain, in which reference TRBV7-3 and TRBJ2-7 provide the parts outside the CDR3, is GAGVSQTPSNKVTEKGKYVELRCDPISGHTALYWYRQSLGQGPEFLIYFQGTGAADDSGLPNDRFFAVRPEGSVSTLKIQRTERGDSAVYLCASSLIRSEQYFGPGTRLTVT.

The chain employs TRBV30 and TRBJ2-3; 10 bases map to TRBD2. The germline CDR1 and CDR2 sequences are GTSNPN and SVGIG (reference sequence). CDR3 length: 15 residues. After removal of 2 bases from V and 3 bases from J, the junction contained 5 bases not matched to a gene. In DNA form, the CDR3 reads TGTGCCTGGAGTAAACTAGCGGGAAGGACAGATACGCAGTATTTT. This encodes CAWSKLAGRTDTQYF. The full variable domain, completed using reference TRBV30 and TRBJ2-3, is SQTIHQWPATLVQPVGSPLSLECTVEGTSNPNLYWYRQAAGRGLQLLFYSVGIGQISSEVPQNLSASRPQDRQFILSSKKLLLSDSGFYLCAWSKLAGRTDTQYFGPGTRLTVL.

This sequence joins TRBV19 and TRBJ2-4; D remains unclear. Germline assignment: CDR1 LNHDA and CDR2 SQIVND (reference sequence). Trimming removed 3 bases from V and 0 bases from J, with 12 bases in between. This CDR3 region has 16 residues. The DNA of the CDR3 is TGTGCCAGTAGTATCGGTATCGTCCTAGCCAAAAACATTCAGTACTTC. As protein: CASSIGIVLAKNIQYF.

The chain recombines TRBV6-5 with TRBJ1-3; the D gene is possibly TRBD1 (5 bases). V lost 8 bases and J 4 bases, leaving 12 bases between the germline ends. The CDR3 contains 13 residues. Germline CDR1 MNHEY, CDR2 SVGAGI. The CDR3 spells CASGSGPGNTIYF. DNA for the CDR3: TGTGCCAGCGGCTCAGGGCCCGGAAACACCATATATTTT.